The present entry profiles one TCR beta chain with its context. The germline V gene encodes CDR1 MNHEY and CDR2 SMNVEV (reference sequence). V shed 3 bases and J shed 1 base, with 11 bases lying between them. The CDR3 is made up of 15 amino acids. This entry belongs to a study of blood T cell repertoires in COVID-19. The wider study: COVID-19 samples from acute and convalescent phases originated in the United States, Italy and Spain. PBMCs, B-cell-depleted T cells, or T cells were the source of the cDNA or gDNA that made up the material.

Per the original data handling: How many nucleated cells were present was estimated from reference gene primer amplification. The method was immunoSEQ multiplex PCR; TCRdb's version includes in-frame clones alone and lacks a portion of them. V, J and clone size are taken as reported in that table, and D and trimming were inferred from the DNA itself. The sample holds 200,000 to 250,000 clones, roughly 80% seen once. Sample: peripheral blood. The chain uses TRBV27 and TRBJ2-3; D is possibly TRBD2 (5 bases). This TCR was sampled from a woman aged 60 to 75 with acute or convalescent COVID-19. The CDR3 spells CASSFYLRGTDTQYF. The CDR3 DNA follows: TGTGCCAGCAGTTTTTACTTGCGGGGCACAGATACGCAGTATTTT.